This TCR beta chain was documented in a study of T cells in Graves' hyperthyroidism and ophthalmopathy. General study points: In blood, most of the thyroid clonotypes expanded above 0.001 were also present.

Patients with uncontrolled infections, other autoimmune diseases, pregnancy or lactation were excluded. PBMCs were collected from a roughly 9.7 ml volume of fresh peripheral blood. Researchers took RNA transcripts and amplified the TCR beta CDR3 regions from them. A first-round RT-PCR of the TCR CDR3 used the HTBI primer set. TCRdb itself ran the multiplex PCR reads through MiXCR, one entry per CDR3 protein. Among about 610,000 distinct CDR3 sequences, about 16% were seen once, and the ten largest hold 2.5% to 4%. This clonotype was detected many times. As yet, its antigen is unknown. CDR1 is SGHAT and CDR2 is FQNNGV in the germline V gene. The CDR3 spans 16 residues. V lost 5 bases and J lost 0, with 16 bases in between.

The sample consisted of blood. The chain uses TRBV11-2 and TRBJ1-1; possibly TRBD1 for D (5 bases). The sequence derives from a woman between 40 and 55 years old with Graves' ophthalmopathy. Written as DNA, the CDR3 is TGTGCCAGCAGCACCCTTCGCCGGGGGGTGAACACTGAAGCTTTCTTT. Protein product: CASSTLRRGVNTEAFF. The full variable domain, completed using reference TRBV11-2 and TRBJ1-1, is EAGVAQSPRYKIIEKRQSVAFWCNPISGHATLYWYQQILGQGPKLLIQFQNNGVVDDSQLPKDRFSAERLKGVDSTLKIQPAKLEDSAVYLCASSTLRRGVNTEAFFGQGTRLTVV.